The TCR beta chain described here comes from a study of early T cells in non-severe SARS-CoV-2 infection. CDR1 is MNHEY and CDR2 is SVGAGI in the germline V gene. The CDR3 length is 15 residues. The trim removed 0 bases at V and 2 bases at J, leaving 4 bases unmatched. This clonotype counts as medium-sized. The antigen is undetermined. Study findings and constraints: Sequences matched to VDJdb favored anti-spike CD8 responses, while private and CD4 specificities were missed.

Tagging with unique molecular identifiers was applied to individual cDNA molecules. TCRdb re-called the 5' RACE reads through MiXCR, storing one row per CDR3 protein. The sample has over 55,000 distinct CDR3 sequences; roughly 12% are singletons. The chain has TRBV6-5 and TRBJ2-7, with 7 nucleotides matching TRBD2. The receptor comes from an adult who was a healthcare worker with PCR-confirmed SARS-CoV-2 infection or an uninfected control (not recorded which). Sample: whole blood. This chain's CDR3 is CASSYSGEGTYEQYF. The DNA for the CDR3 is TGTGCCAGCAGTTACTCCGGGGAGGGCACCTACGAGCAGTACTTC.